A single sample gave rise to the 13 T cell receptor beta chains below, sequenced in a study of control samples from healthy donors and cancer patients. TCRdb's copy holds only in-frame clones and misses some; the assay was immunoSEQ multiplex PCR. The repertoire holds tens of thousands of clones, less than 90% seen once, with approximately 15% in the top ten. Sequenced: blood. The receptors derive from a woman in her 70s in good health.

J is TRBJ1-2 and V is TRBV2; D gene unclear. V lost 7 bases and J lost 5, with 17 bases in between. This CDR3 comprises 14 residues. Germline CDR1 is SNHLY and CDR2 is FYNNEI. The DNA for the CDR3 is TGTGCCAGCATAAGGCCCGGGTCCCCTTATGGCTACACCTTC. Translated, it gives CASIRPGSPYGYTF.

CDR3 nucleotides: TGTGCCAGCAGTTTCGGGGATTCCTATAATTCACCCCTCCACTTT. This codes for CASSFGDSYNSPLHF. V usage is TRBV27 and J usage is TRBJ1-6, with no clear D. The CDR3 length is 15 residues. Germline V CDR1 and CDR2: MNHEY, SMNVEV (reference sequence). V was pared by 3 bases and J by 1 base, with 7 bases between.

The chain recombines TRBV9 with TRBJ1-2; TRBD1 aligns across 8 bases. The J segment lost 4 bases and the V segment lost 0 bases, leaving 2 bases of the junction unmatched. This CDR3 comprises 14 residues. CDR1 SGDLS and CDR2 YYNGEE come from the germline V gene. This chain's CDR3 is CASSVGDRGYGYTF. CDR3 bases: TGTGCCAGCAGCGTAGGTGACAGGGGCTATGGCTACACCTTC.

The table lists this clone with a few counts. V gene TRBV5-4 combines with J gene TRBJ2-5; 8 nucleotides line up with TRBD2. The CDR3 contains 15 residues. With V trimmed by 0 bases and J by 6 bases, 7 bases remained unmatched. The germline CDR1 and CDR2 sequences are SGHNT and YYREEE (reference sequence). CDR3 amino acids: CASSLARASGQTQYF. In nucleotides, the CDR3 is TGTGCCAGCAGCTTGGCTCGGGCTAGCGGGCAGACCCAGTACTTC.

The chain has TRBV2 and TRBJ1-1; D is perhaps TRBD1 (5 bases). Trimming left V 6 bases short and J 3 bases short, with 11 bases between. The CDR3 sequence is 13 residues long. Germline V lookup: CDR1 SNHLY, CDR2 FYNNEI. DNA for the CDR3: TGTGCCAGCAGCCTCGGGACCTACACTGAAGCTTTCTTT. It yields the protein CASSLGTYTEAFF.

The genes are TRBV27 and TRBJ2-5; weak D call: TRBD2 (7 bases). The ends were cut back, 3 bases at V and 4 bases at J, with 12 bases in the middle. This CDR3 has 14 residues. Germline lookup yields CDR1 MNHEY and CDR2 SMNVEV (reference sequence). The CDR3 DNA sequence: TGTGCCAGCAGTTTTGGGGGGGCGGGAGAGACCCAGTACTTC. Protein: CASSFGGAGETQYF.

This clone has a handful of counts. The rearrangement joins TRBV2 to TRBJ1-1; the D is unclear. Trimming removed 7 bases from V and 1 base from J, with 13 bases in between. CDR1 and CDR2 from the germline V gene are SNHLY and FYNNEI. The CDR3 covers 14 residues. The CDR3 loop reads CASIPSAGNTEAFF. In nucleotides, the CDR3 is TGTGCCAGCATTCCCTCGGCAGGGAACACTGAAGCTTTCTTT. The full variable domain, its missing parts supplied by reference TRBV2 and TRBJ1-1, is EPEVTQTPSHQVTQMGQEVILRCVPISNHLYFYWYRQILGQKVEFLVSFYNNEISEKSEIFDDQFSVERPDGSNFTLKIRSTKLEDSAMYFCASIPSAGNTEAFFGQGTRLTVV.

The DNA of the CDR3 is TGTGCCAGCAGCTTGGTAGGACCGGAAGCTTTCTTT. This gives the protein CASSLVGPEAFF. The rearrangement joins TRBV5-8 to TRBJ1-1, with unresolved D. The CDR3 is made up of 12 amino acids. CDR1 is SGHTS, CDR2 YDEGEE, per germline. V gave up 0 bases and J gave up 8 bases, with 8 bases separating them.

This rearrangement joins TRBV12-3 or TRBV12-4 to TRBJ1-4; no definite D call. V shed 6 bases and J shed 0 bases, with 5 bases lying between them. The CDR3 extends over 13 amino acids. CDR3 loop: CASSVATNEKLFF. Here the CDR3 DNA reads TGTGCCAGCAGCGTTGCAACTAATGAAAAACTGTTTTTT.

V gene TRBV7-9 combines with J gene TRBJ2-1, with 8 bases identical to TRBD2. The CDR3 contains 18 residues. V was clipped by 5 bases and J by 0 bases; unmatched bases: 12. The germline CDR1 and CDR2 sequences are SEHNR and FQNEAQ (reference sequence). CDR3 DNA sequence: TGTGCCAGCAGCAAACGGGGGGGAAGAACCAGCTCCTACAATGAGCAGTTCTTC. It encodes CASSKRGGRTSSYNEQFF.

This clone is a singleton in its sample. The chain employs TRBV4-1 and TRBJ2-7; no reliable D call. Germline CDR1 MGHRA, CDR2 YSYEKL. V lost 4 bases and J lost 3, with 13 bases in between. The CDR3 extends over 14 amino acids. The CDR3 coding sequence is TGCGCCAGCAGCCTCCACTCAGGTGACTACGAGCAGTACTTC. Protein product: CASSLHSGDYEQYF.

The rearrangement uses TRBV7-2 and TRBJ1-1; TRBD1 matches at 9 bases. V shed 4 bases and J 1 base; nucleotides not matched to a gene: 4. Per germline, CDR1 SGHTA and CDR2 FQGNSA. This CDR3 has 15 residues. The CDR3 region is CASSSRTGENTEAFF. The CDR3 DNA is TGTGCCAGCAGCTCCAGGACAGGGGAGAACACTGAAGCTTTCTTT.

Only one count was recorded for this clone. The rearrangement uses TRBV28 and TRBJ1-4; 9 bases are shared with TRBD1. This CDR3 has 15 amino acids. From germline, CDR1 is MDHEN and CDR2 SYDVKM. With V trimmed by 1 base and J by 5 bases, 2 bases remained unmatched. The CDR3, as DNA: TGTGCCAGCAGTTTATACAGGGGGCTGAATGAAAAACTGTTTTTT. It codes for CASSLYRGLNEKLFF. The complete variable domain, with remaining parts taken from reference TRBV28 and TRBJ1-4, reads DVKVTQSSRYLVKRTGEKVFLECVQDMDHENMFWYRQDPGLGLRLIYFSYDVKMKEKGDIPEGYSVSREKKERFSLILESASTNQTSMYLCASSLYRGLNEKLFFGSGTQLSVL.